The clone carrying this T cell receptor beta chain was seen a few times. This entry is derived from a study of identical twins. Using its own MiXCR run on the 5' RACE reads, TCRdb lists one record per CDR3 protein. The repertoire holds 700,000 or so distinct CDR3 sequences, with 8.5% to 9.5% as singletons. Looked up from germline, CDR1 is MNHNY and CDR2 is SVGAGI (reference sequence). This CDR3 spans 12 amino acids. The V gene lost 2 bases and the J gene lost 5 bases, with 4 bases spanning the gap. The same sample was also used in a study of yellow fever vaccine responses in identical twins.

This TCR came from a woman aged 18-29 years in good health. Sequencing input: PBMCs. The chain joins TRBV6-6 to TRBJ2-1; D call uncertain. The CDR3 is CASSYNNNEQFF. CDR3 bases: TGTGCCAGCAGTTACAATAACAATGAGCAGTTCTTC.